This T cell receptor (beta chain) was sequenced during a study of identical twins. Whole-study results and caveats: Beta out-of-frame sequences showed weaker excess twin sharing.

TCRdb ran MiXCR on the 5' RACE reads and lists one entry per CDR3 protein. The sample has 400,000 to 650,000 distinct CDR3 sequences, 20% to 25% seen once. This clonotype is a singleton in its sample. Its antigen is still unknown. Germline loops: CDR1 MNHEY, CDR2 SVGAGI. The length of the CDR3 is 15 residues. Trimming at V came to 0 bases and at J to 2 bases, leaving 4 bases not matched to a gene. A further study also used this sample, focusing on T cells expressing NK-cell markers. Turning to that study: It was from sorted CD3+CD56+NKG2C+, CD3+CD56+NKG2C- and CD3+CD56-NKG2C+ T cells that TCR beta repertoires came. The eight sequenced donors comprised seven who were HCMV-seropositive and one who was seronegative.

The receptor was derived from a woman between 18 and 30 years old in good health. Material for sequencing was CD4+ T cells sorted from blood. V and J are TRBV6-5 and TRBJ2-7; 7 bases align to TRBD1. CDR3 residues: CASSYSLGQTYEQYF. CDR3 nucleotide sequence: TGTGCCAGCAGTTACTCGTTGGGACAGACCTACGAGCAGTACTTC.